This T cell receptor beta chain was obtained from a study of cytomegalovirus exposure and HLA in healthy donors. At the level of the study: Sequencing of 150 million to 200 million T cells in an earlier analysis found 100 million to 140 million unique TCR beta sequences. Overall study results and limits: Sequencing artifact likely explains a cluster of highly shared sequence variants. It was reported in a later analysis that an Asian-associated ancestry cluster showed fewer N-insertions than the roughly 670-donor mean. Upon later analysis, TCR association rates were observed to vary by HLA locus, being highest for DRB1 and lowest for HLA-C.

This clone is termed medium-sized. What it binds is not known. The CDR3 contains 12 residues. V was shortened by 4 bases and J by 6 bases, with 6 bases between the two germline ends. Germline assignment: CDR1 SGHNT and CDR2 YENEEA. Primers: 60 Vbeta forward and 13 Jbeta reverse. Generated by immunoSEQ multiplex PCR, the TCRdb table keeps only in-frame clones and is missing some. The sample has tens of thousands of clones; 74% are singletons. Sequenced input: PBMCs. The source of this sequence is a woman in her forties or fifties in good health and CMV-seropositive. The chain joins TRBV11-3 to TRBJ2-2, with unresolved D. The CDR3: CASSSLSGELFF. The CDR3 coding sequence is TGTGCCAGCAGCTCCCTTTCCGGGGAGCTGTTTTTT.